This TCR beta chain was identified during a study of CD8 T cell repertoires and HIV-1 epitope variants. In the study overall: 1M T cells were kept uncultured as a baseline.

Concerning this clone: Its antigen is unidentified.

Clones were read by immunoSEQ multiplex PCR, and TCRdb kept only the in-frame ones, dropping some. The sample shows 6,000 or so clones, 55% to 80% of them seen only once. The V segment lost 6 bases and the J segment 6 bases; nucleotides outside the gene matches: 4. The CDR3 has 12 residues. CDR1 and CDR2 (germline): MNHNY, SVGAGI (reference sequence). The sequenced sample consisted of cultured CD8+ T cells derived from PBMCs. The source is a male donor with HIV. The chain recombines TRBV6-6 with TRBJ2-7, with TRBD2 identical over 8 bases. This CDR3 reads CASSPGGGEQYF. The CDR3, as DNA: TGTGCCAGCAGCCCGGGGGGGGGCGAGCAGTACTTC.